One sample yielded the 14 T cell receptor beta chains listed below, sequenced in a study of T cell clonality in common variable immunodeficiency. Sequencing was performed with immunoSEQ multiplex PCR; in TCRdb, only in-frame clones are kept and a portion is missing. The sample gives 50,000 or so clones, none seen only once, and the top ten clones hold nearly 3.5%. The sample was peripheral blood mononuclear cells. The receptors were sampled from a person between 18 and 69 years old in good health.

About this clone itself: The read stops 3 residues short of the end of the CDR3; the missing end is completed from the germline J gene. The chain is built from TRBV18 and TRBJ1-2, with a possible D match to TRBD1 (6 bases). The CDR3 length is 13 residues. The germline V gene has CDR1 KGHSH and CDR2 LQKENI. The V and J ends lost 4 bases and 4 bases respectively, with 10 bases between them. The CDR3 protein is CASSQGQIYGYTF. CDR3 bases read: TGTGCCAGCTCACAAGGACAGATCTATGGC.

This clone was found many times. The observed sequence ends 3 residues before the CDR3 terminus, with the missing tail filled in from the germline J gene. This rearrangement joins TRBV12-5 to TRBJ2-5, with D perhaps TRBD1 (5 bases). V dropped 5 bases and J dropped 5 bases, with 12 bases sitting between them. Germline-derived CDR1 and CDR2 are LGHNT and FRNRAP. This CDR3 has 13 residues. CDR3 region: CASGIGVRETQYF. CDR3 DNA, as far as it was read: TGTGCTAGTGGTATAGGGGTCCGGGAGACC.

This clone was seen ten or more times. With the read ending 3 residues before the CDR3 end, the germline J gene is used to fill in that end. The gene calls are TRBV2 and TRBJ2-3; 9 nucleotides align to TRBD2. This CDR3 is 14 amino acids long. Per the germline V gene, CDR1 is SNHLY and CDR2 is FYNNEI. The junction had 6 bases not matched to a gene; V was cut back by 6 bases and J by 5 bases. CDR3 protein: CASSVGLAGDTQYF. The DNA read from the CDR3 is TGTGCCAGCAGCGTGGGACTAGCAGGAGATACG.

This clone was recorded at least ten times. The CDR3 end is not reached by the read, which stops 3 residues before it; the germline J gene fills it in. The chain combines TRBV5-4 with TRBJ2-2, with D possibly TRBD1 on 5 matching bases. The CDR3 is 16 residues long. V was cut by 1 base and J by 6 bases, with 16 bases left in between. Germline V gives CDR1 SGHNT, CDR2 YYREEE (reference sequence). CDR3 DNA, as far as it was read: TGTGCCAGCAGCTTGCTGACAGTAACAGGTTCCGGGGAG. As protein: CASSLLTVTGSGE. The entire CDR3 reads CASSLLTVTGSGELFF. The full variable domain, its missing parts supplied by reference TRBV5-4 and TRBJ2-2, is ETGVTQSPTHLIKTRGQQVTLRCSSQSGHNTVSWYQQALGQGPQFIFQYYREEENGRGNFPPRFSGLQFPNYSSELNVNALELDDSALYLCASSLLTVTGSGELFFGEGSRLTVL.

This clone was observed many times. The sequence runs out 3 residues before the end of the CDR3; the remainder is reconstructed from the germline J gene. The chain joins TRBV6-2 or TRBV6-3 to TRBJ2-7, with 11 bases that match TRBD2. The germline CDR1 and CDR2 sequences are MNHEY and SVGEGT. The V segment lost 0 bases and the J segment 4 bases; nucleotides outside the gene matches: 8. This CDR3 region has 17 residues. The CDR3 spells CASSYSSTSGSSYEQYF. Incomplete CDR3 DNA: TGTGCCAGCAGTTACTCATCAACTAGCGGGAGTTCTTACGAG.

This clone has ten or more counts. The sequenced part of the CDR3 DNA is TGTGCCAGCAGCCCTTCAGCGGGAGCCCTATACGAG. Translation: CASSPSAGALYE. The CDR3 in full is CASSPSAGALYEQYF. The chain recombines TRBV11-2 with TRBJ2-7, with 8 bases aligning to TRBD2. The sequenced fragment ends 3 residues before the CDR3 boundary, so the rest is inferred from the germline J gene. The CDR3 loop spans 15 amino acids. Germline V gene data show CDR1 as SGHAT and CDR2 as FQNNGV. V lost 5 bases and J lost 4; bases outside the gene matches: 10.

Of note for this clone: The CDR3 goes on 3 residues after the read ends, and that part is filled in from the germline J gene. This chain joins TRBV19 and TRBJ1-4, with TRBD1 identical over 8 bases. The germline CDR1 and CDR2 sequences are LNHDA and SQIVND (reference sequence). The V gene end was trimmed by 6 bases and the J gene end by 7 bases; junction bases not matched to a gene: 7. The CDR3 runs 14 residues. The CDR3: CASSPGTGTEKLFF. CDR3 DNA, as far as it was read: TGTGCCAGTAGCCCCGGGACAGGAACTGAAAAA.

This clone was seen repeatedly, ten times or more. CDR3 region: CASSWTRYEQYF. The covered CDR3 bases are TGTGCCAGCAGTTGGACTCGCTACGAG. The chain recombines TRBV6-2 or TRBV6-3 with TRBJ2-7; D may be TRBD2 (5 bases). The CDR3 extends 3 residues past the end of the read, so its final part is completed from the germline J gene. Germline V CDR1 and CDR2: MNHEY, SVGEGT. The length of the CDR3 is 12 residues. V was clipped by 4 bases and J by 3 bases, with 7 bases between them.

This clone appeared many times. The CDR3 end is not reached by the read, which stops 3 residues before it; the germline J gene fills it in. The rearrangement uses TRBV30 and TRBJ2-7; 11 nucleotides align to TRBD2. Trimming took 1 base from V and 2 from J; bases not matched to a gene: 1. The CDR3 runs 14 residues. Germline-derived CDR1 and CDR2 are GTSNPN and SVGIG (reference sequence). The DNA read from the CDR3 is TGTGCCTGGAGTGGACTAGCGGGACCCTACGAG. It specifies CAWSGLAGPYE. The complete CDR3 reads CAWSGLAGPYEQYF.

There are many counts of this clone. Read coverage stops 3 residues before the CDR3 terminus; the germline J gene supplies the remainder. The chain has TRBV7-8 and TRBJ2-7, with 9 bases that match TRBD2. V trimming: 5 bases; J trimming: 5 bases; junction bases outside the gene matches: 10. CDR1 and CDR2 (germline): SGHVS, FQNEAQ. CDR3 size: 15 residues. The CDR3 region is CASSVVIAGVHEQYF. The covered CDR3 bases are TGTGCCAGCAGCGTGGTAATAGCGGGAGTCCACGAG. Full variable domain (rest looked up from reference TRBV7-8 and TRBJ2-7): GAGVSQSPRYKVAKRGQDVALRCDPISGHVSLFWYQQALGQGPEFLTYFQNEAQLDKSGLPSDRFFAERPEGSVSTLKIQRTQQEDSAVYLCASSVVIAGVHEQYFGPGTRLTVT.

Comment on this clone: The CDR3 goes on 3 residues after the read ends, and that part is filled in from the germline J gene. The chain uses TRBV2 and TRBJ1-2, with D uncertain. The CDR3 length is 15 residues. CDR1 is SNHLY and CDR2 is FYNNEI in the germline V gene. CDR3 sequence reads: CASKLAGGPGNDYTF. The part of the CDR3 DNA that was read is TGTGCCAGTAAGCTAGCGGGAGGGCCTGGTAATGAC.

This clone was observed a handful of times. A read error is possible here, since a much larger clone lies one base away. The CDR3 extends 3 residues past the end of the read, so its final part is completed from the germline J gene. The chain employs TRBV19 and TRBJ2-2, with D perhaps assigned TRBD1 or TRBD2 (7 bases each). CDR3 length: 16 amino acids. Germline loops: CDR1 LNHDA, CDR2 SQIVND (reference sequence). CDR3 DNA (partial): TGTGCCAGTAGTATGGGAGGGGGCTCTGGGGCCAACGTG. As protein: CASSMGGGSGANV. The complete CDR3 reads CASSMGGGSGANVLFF.

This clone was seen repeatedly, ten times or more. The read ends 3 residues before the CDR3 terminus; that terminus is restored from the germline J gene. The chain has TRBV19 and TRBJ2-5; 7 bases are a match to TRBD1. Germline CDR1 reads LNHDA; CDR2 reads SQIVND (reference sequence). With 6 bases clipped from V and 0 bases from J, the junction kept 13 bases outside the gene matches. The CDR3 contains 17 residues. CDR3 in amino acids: CASSPVPTGPNQETQYF. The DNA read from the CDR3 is TGTGCCAGTAGCCCGGTCCCGACAGGGCCCAACCAAGAGACC.

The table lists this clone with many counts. Partial CDR3 DNA: TGTGCCAGCAGCTTGGGGACTAGCGGGAGCGGCGAG. This gives the protein CASSLGTSGSGE. The full-length CDR3 reads as CASSLGTSGSGEQYF. The gene calls are TRBV5-5 and TRBJ2-7, with 13 bases aligning to TRBD2. The CDR3 goes on 3 residues after the read ends, and that part is filled in from the germline J gene. The ends lost 0 bases at V and 6 bases at J; junction bases unmatched: 3. The CDR3 is made up of 15 amino acids. Germline V gives CDR1 SGHKS, CDR2 YYEKEE (reference sequence).